This TCR beta chain is from a study of neoadjuvant nivolumab and ipilimumab in lung cancer. Study conclusions and caveats: Only two of four nivolumab-treated tumors gained richness and clonality by surgery. Only a single major-pathologic-response sample was available for clonality analysis. TCR receptors were sequenced in few samples.

A single count supports this clone. Its cognate antigen is unknown. Sequencing used immunoSEQ multiplex PCR; TCRdb keeps in-frame clones, though not all of them. The data hold roughly 28,000 clones, with 70% to 80% observed a single time. The receptor comes from an adult with non-small cell lung cancer. The sequencing used tumor tissue, collected after neoadjuvant nivolumab, alone or with ipilimumab, at or shortly before surgery.

The DNA of the CDR3 is TGTGCCAGCAGGGGGGACTCCTACAATGAGCAGTTCTTC. It encodes CASRGDSYNEQFF. This chain uses TRBV6-6 with TRBJ2-1, with D possibly called TRBD1 or TRBD2 (5 bases each). Trimming took off 6 bases at V and 0 bases at J, with 6 bases between the two ends. Germline V gene sequence: CDR1 MNHNY, CDR2 SVGAGI (reference sequence). This CDR3 contains 13 residues.